This entry is about one TCR beta chain. The antigen remains undetermined. Each TRB cDNA library was prepared by 5' RACE (with UMI labels). TCRdb reprocessed the 5' RACE reads and stores each CDR3 protein as one record, lacking DNA. Its clone listing holds nearly 90,000 distinct CDR3 sequences. This entry is derived from a study of CXCR3-negative and CXCR3-positive naive CD8 T cells. Study-level findings and limits: Both naive subsets, CXCR3-negative and CXCR3-positive, displayed similar TRBV-TRBJ usage, unlike memory cells. CXCR3-negative naive cells had less hydrophobic TRB CDR3s than did CXCR3-positive naive cells.

This sequence originates from a human donor in good health. Some clones in this sample may be carry-over from other donors' samples. The specimen was naive CXCR3+ CD8+ T cells from blood. Subset here: CD45RO-CCR7+CD27+CD95- naive CD8+ T cells expressing CXCR3 (TNR3+).

The CDR3 region is CASSSTDRTSSYNSPLHF. This rearrangement joins TRBV5-1 to TRBJ1-6; TCRdb's D gene call, TRBD1, goes unchecked for lack of DNA. Germline V gene lookup returns CDR1 SGHRS and CDR2 YFSETQ. CDR3 length: 18 residues.